The present T cell receptor (beta chain) was sequenced within a study of cytomegalovirus exposure and HLA in healthy donors. Whole-study findings and limits: According to reports, the classifier identified cytomegalovirus status with high specificity and sensitivity. Several V segments, TRBV6-2 and TRBV6-3 among them, could not be told apart and were dropped. Confirmation in vitro established that a few CMV-associated chains were specific for CMV antigens.

13 Jbeta primers and 60 Vbeta primers were used for the PCR. As processed by the authors: Later analysis identified approximately 80 million unique TCR beta chains, 10 million to 12 million shared. This table comes from immunoSEQ multiplex PCR, and its TCRdb copy is limited to in-frame clones, with some not included. That table is the source of V, J and clone size, and D and trimming were worked out from the DNA. The profile shows 150,000 or so clones, around 84% of them singletons. CDR3 length: 12 amino acids. Germline CDR1 is SEHNR and CDR2 is FQNEAQ (reference sequence). A remark on this clone: Its cognate antigen is unknown. One end of the junction fails to match germline, which may point to a read error.

The receptor was isolated from a middle-aged woman in good health and CMV-seropositive. V usage is TRBV7-9 and J usage is TRBJ2-7; 7 bases align to TRBD1. The sample consisted of PBMCs. CDR3 DNA: TGTTCCAGCAGCTCGACAGGGCGAGAGCAGTACTTC. This sequence encodes CSSSSTGREQYF.